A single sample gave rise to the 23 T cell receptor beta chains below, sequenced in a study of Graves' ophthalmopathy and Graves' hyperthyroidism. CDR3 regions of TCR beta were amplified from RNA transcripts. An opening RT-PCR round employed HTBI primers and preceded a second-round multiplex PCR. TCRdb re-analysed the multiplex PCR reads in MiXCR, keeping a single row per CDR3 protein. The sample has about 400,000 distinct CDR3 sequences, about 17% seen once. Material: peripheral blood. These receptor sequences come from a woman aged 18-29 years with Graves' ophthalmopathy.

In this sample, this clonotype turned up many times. The chain's CDR3 is CAWRQGAMGNSPLHF. In nucleotides, the CDR3 is TGTGCCTGGAGACAGGGGGCGATGGGGAATTCACCCCTCCACTTT. This chain uses TRBV30 with TRBJ1-6; TRBD1 agrees at 9 bases. V lost 3 bases, J lost 7 bases, and 7 bases stayed unmatched. The CDR3 covers 15 residues. Per germline, CDR1 GTSNPN and CDR2 SVGIG (reference sequence).

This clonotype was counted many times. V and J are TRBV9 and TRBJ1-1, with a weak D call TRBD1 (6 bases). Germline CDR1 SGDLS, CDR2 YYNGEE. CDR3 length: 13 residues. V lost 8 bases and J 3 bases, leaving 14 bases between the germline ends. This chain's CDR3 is CASTGLGDTEAFF. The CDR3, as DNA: TGTGCCAGTACAGGGTTGGGGGACACTGAAGCTTTCTTT.

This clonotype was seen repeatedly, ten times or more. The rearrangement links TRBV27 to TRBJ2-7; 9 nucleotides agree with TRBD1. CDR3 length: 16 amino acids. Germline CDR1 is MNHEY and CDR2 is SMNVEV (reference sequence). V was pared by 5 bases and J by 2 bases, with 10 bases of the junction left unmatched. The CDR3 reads CASSIGTGPRPYEQYF. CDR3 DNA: TGTGCCAGCAGTATTGGGACAGGGCCCCGTCCCTACGAGCAGTACTTC.

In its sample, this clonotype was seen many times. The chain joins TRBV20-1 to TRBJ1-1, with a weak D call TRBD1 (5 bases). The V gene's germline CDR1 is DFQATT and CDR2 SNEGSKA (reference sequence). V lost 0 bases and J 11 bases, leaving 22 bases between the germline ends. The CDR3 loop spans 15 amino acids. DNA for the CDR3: TGCAGTGCTAGAGAACCCGGGATATCGGGGCGGAGGGCTTTCTTT. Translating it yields CSAREPGISGRRAFF.

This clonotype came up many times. The CDR3, as DNA: TGTGCCAGCAGTTATAGCGGGGGAGGGGTCGAGCAGTACTTC. Translating gives CASSYSGGGVEQYF. V is TRBV12-3 or TRBV12-4 and J is TRBJ2-7, with TRBD2 identical over 9 bases. The V segment lost 4 bases and the J segment 6 bases; nucleotides outside the gene matches: 7. This CDR3 spans 14 amino acids.

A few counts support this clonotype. The DNA of the CDR3 is TGTGCCAGCAGTGAGTATCCGAGTACCTATCAAGAGACCCAGTACTTC. Residues: CASSEYPSTYQETQYF. The genes are TRBV6-1 and TRBJ2-5; D is undetermined. This CDR3 spans 16 amino acids. V shed 3 bases and J shed 2 bases, with 16 bases lying between them. Germline CDR1 and CDR2: MNHNS and SASEGT.

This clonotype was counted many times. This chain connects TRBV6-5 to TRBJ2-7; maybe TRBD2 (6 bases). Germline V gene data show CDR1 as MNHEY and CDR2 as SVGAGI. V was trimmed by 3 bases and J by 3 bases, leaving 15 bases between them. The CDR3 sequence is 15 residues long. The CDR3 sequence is CASSYTGVANYEQYF. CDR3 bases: TGTGCCAGCAGTTATACGGGGGTGGCTAACTACGAGCAGTACTTC.

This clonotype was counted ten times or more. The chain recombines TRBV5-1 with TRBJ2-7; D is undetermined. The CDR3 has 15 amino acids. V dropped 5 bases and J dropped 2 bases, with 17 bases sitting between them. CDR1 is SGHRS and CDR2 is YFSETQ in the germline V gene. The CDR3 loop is CASSFAVGNTYEQYF. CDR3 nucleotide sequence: TGCGCCAGCAGTTTCGCGGTGGGGAACACCTACGAGCAGTACTTC.

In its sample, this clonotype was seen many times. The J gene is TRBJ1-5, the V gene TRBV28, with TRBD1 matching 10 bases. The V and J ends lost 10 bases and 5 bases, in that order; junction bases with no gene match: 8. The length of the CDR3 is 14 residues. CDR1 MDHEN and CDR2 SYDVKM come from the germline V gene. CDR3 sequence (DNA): TGTGCCATAATGACAGGGGGCGCGGATCAGCCCCAGCATTTT. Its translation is CAIMTGGADQPQHF.

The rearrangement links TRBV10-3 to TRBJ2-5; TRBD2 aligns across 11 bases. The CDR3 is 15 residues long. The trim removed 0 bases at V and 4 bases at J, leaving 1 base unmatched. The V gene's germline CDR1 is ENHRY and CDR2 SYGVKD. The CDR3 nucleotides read TGTGCCATCAGTGAGTCCCTAGCGGGAGGAGAGACCCAGTACTTC. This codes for CAISESLAGGETQYF.

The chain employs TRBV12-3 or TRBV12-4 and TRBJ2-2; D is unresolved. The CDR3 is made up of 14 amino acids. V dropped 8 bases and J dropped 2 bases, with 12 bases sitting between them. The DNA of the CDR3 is TGTGCCAGCCGCGGCCTCATAAACACCGGGGAGCTGTTTTTT. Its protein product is CASRGLINTGELFF.

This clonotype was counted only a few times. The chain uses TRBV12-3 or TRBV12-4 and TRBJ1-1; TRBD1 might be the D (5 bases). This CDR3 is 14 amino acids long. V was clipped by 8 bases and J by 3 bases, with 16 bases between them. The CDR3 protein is CASLTWGRYTEAFF. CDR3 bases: TGTGCCAGCCTAACGTGGGGCCGTTACACTGAAGCTTTCTTT.

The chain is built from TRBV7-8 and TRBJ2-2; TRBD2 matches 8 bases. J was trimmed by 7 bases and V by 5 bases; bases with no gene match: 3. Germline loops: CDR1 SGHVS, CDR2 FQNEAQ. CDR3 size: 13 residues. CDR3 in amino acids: CASSRGGDGELFF. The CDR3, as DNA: TGTGCCAGCAGCCGGGGGGGGGACGGGGAGCTGTTTTTT.

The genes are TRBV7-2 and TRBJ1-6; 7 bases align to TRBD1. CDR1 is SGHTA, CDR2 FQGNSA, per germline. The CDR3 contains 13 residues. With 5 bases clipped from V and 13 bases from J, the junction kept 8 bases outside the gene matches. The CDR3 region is CASSPYQGVPLHF. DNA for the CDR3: TGTGCCAGCAGCCCGTACCAGGGGGTCCCCCTCCACTTT. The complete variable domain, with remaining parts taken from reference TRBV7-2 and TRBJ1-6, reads GAGVSQSPSNKVTEKGKDVELRCDPISGHTALYWYRQSLGQGLEFLIYFQGNSAPDKSGLPSDRFSAERTGGSVSTLTIQRTQQEDSAVYLCASSPYQGVPLHFGNGTRLTVT.

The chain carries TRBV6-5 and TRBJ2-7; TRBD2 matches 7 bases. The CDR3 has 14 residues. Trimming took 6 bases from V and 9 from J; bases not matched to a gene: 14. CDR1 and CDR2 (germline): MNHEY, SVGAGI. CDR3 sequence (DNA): TGTGCCAGCAGCTATAGCGGAGCGGGAAGAGCGCAGTACTTC. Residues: CASSYSGAGRAQYF.

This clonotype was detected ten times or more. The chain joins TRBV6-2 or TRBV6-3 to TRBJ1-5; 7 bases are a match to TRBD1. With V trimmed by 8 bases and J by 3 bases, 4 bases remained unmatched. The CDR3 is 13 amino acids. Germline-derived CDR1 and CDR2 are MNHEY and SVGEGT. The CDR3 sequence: CASSGQVNQPQHF. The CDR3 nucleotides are TGTGCCAGCTCCGGACAGGTCAATCAGCCCCAGCATTTT.

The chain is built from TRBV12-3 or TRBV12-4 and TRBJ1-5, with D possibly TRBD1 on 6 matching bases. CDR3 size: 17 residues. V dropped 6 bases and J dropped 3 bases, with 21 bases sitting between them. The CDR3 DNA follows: TGTGCCAGCAGAGGTACGACAGGTTCGCACTCCAATCAGCCCCAGCATTTT. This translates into CASRGTTGSHSNQPQHF.

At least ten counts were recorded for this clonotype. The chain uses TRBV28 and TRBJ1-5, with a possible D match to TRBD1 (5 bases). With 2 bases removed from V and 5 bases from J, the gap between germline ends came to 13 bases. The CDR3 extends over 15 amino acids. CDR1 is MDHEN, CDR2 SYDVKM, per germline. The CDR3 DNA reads TGTGCCAGCAGTTTAAAGGGTTTGGGGGATCAGCCCCAGCATTTT. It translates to CASSLKGLGDQPQHF.

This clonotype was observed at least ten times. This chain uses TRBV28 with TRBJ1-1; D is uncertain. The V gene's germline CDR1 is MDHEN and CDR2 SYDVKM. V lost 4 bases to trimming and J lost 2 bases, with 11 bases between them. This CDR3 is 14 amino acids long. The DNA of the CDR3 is TGTGCCAGCAGTTCCCCACCAGAAAACACTGAAGCTTTCTTT. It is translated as CASSSPPENTEAFF.

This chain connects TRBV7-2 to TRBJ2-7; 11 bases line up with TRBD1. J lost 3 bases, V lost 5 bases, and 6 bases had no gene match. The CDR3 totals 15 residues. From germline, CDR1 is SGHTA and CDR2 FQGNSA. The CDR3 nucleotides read TGTGCCAGCAGCCTAAGGGGACAGGGGGTCTACGAGCAGTACTTC. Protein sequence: CASSLRGQGVYEQYF.

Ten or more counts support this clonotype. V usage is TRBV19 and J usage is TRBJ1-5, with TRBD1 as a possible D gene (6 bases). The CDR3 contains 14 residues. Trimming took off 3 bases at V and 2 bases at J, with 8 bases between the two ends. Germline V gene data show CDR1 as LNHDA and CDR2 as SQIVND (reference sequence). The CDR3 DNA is TGTGCCAGTAGTATTTACAGGGGCAATCAGCCCCAGCATTTT. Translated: CASSIYRGNQPQHF.

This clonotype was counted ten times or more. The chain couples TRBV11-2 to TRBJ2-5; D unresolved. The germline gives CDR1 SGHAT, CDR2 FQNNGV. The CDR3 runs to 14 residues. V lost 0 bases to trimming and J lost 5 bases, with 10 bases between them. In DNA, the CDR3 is TGTGCCAGCAGCTTAGATGATAGAAGGGAGACCCAGTACTTC. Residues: CASSLDDRRETQYF.

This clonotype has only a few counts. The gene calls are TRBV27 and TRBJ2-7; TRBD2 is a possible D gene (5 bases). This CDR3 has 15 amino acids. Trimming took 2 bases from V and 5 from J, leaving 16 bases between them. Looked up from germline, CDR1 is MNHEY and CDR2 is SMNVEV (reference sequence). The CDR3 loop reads CASSLGGQKPHEQYF. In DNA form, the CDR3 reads TGTGCCAGCAGTTTAGGAGGCCAAAAACCCCACGAGCAGTACTTC.